This TCR beta chain is drawn from a study of Graves' ophthalmopathy and Graves' hyperthyroidism. RNA transcripts were the template, and TCR beta CDR3 regions were amplified from them. The workflow started with a first-round RT-PCR run with HTBI primers and then moved on to a second-round multiplex PCR. TCRdb reanalysed the multiplex PCR reads using MiXCR and keeps one entry per CDR3 protein. Of about 620,000 distinct CDR3 sequences in the sample, about 24% are singletons; the top ten hold approximately 7.7%. Trimming took 6 bases from V and 10 from J; bases not matched to a gene: 10. Germline V CDR1 and CDR2: MNHNS, SASEGT. This CDR3 has 13 residues. This clonotype has a count of ten or more. Antigen unknown. Findings and caveats of the study: Prediction of ophthalmopathy progression reached 70.59% sensitivity and roughly 72% specificity.

The chain uses TRBV6-1 and TRBJ1-1; 8 nucleotides match TRBD1. Sequenced input: peripheral blood. The TCR was taken from a woman aged 18-35 years with stable Graves' hyperthyroidism. Some clones in this sample may be carry-over from other donors' samples. CDR3 coding DNA: TGTGCCAGCAGCCCTGGACAGGGCCTGGGAGCTTTCTTT. Residues: CASSPGQGLGAFF.